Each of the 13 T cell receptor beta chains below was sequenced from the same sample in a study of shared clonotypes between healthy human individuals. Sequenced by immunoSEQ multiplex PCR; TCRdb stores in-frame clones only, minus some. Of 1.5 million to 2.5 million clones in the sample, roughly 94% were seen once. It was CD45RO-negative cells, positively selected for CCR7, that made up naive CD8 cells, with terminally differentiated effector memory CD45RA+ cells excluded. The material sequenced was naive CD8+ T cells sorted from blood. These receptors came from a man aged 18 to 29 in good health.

CDR3 coding DNA: TGTGCCTGGAGTTTGAGGGGCGGGACAGATACGCAGTATTTT. The encoded protein is CAWSLRGGTDTQYF. V is TRBV30 and J is TRBJ2-3; TRBD1 or TRBD2 may be the D gene (5 bases each). CDR1 is GTSNPN, CDR2 SVGIG, per germline (reference sequence). V lost 2 bases and J lost 3, with 12 bases in between. The CDR3 is made up of 14 amino acids.

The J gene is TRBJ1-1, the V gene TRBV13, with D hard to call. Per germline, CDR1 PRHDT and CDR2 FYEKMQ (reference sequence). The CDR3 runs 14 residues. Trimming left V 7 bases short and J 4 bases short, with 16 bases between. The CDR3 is CASKPDLAGTEAFF. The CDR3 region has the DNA TGTGCCAGCAAGCCAGACCTGGCTGGCACTGAAGCTTTCTTT.

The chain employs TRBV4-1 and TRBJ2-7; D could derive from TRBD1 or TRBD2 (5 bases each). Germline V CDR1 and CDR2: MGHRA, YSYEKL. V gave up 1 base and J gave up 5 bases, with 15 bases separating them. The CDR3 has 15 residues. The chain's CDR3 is CASSQVGEGWNEQYF. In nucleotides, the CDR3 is TGCGCCAGCAGCCAAGTAGGCGAGGGGTGGAACGAGCAGTACTTC.

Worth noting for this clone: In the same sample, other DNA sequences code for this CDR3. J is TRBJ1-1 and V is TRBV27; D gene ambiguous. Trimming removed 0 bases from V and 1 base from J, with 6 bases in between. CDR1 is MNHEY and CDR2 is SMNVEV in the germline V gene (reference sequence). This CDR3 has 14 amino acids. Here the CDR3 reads CASSLSWGNTEAFF. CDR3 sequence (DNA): TGTGCCAGCAGTTTATCCTGGGGGAACACTGAAGCTTTCTTT.

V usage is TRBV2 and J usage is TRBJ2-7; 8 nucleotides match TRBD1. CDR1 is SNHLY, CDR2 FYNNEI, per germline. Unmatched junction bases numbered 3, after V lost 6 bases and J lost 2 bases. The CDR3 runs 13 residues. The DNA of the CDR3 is TGTGCCAGCAGAGGACAGGGCCCCTACGAGCAGTACTTC. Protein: CASRGQGPYEQYF.

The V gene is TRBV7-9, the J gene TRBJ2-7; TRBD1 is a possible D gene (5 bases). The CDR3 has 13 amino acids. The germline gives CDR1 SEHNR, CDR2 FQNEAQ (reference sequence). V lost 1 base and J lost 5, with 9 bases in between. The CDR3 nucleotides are TGTGCCAGCAGCTTAGTTGAAGGGGACGAGCAGTACTTC. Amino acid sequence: CASSLVEGDEQYF.

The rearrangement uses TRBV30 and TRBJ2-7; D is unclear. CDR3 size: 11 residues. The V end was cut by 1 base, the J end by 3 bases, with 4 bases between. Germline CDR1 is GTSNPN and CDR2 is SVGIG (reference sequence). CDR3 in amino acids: CAWSAYYEQYF. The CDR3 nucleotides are TGTGCCTGGAGTGCCTACTACGAGCAGTACTTC.

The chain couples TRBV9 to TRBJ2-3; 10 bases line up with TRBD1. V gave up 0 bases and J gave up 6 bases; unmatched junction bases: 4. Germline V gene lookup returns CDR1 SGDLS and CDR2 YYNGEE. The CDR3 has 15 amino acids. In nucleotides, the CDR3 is TGTGCCAGCAGCGTAGAAGACAGGGGGCAGGATACGCAGTATTTT. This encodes CASSVEDRGQDTQYF.

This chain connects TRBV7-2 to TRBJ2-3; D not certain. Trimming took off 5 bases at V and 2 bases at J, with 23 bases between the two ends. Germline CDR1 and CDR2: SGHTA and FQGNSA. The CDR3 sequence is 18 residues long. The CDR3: CASSTPTNLASTTDTQYF. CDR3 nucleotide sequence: TGTGCCAGCAGCACGCCTACCAACTTGGCCTCGACCACAGATACGCAGTATTTT. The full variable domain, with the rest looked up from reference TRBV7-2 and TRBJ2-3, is GAGVSQSPSNKVTEKGKDVELRCDPISGHTALYWYRQSLGQGLEFLIYFQGNSAPDKSGLPSDRFSAERTGGSVSTLTIQRTQQEDSAVYLCASSTPTNLASTTDTQYFGPGTRLTVL.

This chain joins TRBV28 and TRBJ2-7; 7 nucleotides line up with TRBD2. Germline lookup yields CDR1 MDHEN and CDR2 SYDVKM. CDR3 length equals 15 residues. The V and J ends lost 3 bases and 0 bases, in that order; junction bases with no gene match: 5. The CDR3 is CASSFSSGPSYEQYF. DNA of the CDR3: TGTGCCAGCAGTTTCAGTAGCGGGCCCTCCTACGAGCAGTACTTC.

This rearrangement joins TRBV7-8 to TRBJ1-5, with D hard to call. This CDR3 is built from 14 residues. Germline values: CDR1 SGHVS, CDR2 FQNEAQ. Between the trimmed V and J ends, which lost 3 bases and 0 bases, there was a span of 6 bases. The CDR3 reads CASSLTYSNQPQHF. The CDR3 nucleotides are TGTGCCAGCAGCTTGACTTATAGCAATCAGCCCCAGCATTTT.

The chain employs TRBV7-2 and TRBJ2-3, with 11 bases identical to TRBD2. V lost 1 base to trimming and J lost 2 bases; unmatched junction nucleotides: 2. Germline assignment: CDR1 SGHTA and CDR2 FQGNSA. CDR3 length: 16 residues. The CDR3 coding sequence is TGTGCCAGCAGCTTAGGACTAGCGGGACTCACAGATACGCAGTATTTT. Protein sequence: CASSLGLAGLTDTQYF. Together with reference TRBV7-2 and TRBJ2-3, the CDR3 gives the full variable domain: GAGVSQSPSNKVTEKGKDVELRCDPISGHTALYWYRQSLGQGLEFLIYFQGNSAPDKSGLPSDRFSAERTGGSVSTLTIQRTQQEDSAVYLCASSLGLAGLTDTQYFGPGTRLTVL.

The CDR3 is CASSLGNSNYGYTF. In DNA form, the CDR3 reads TGTGCCAGCAGCTTAGGAAATTCTAACTATGGCTACACCTTC. The chain is built from TRBV7-8 and TRBJ1-2; no firm D call. Germline values: CDR1 SGHVS, CDR2 FQNEAQ. V lost 1 base and J lost 0, with 6 bases in between. This CDR3 contains 14 residues.